This T cell receptor beta chain was found in a study of blood T cell repertoires in COVID-19. The overall study: The samples span acute and convalescent COVID-19 from the United States, Italy and Spain.

V was shortened by 7 bases and J by 5 bases, with 11 bases between the two germline ends. The CDR3 contains 12 residues. Germline CDR1 is LNHDA and CDR2 is SQIVND (reference sequence). This table comes from immunoSEQ multiplex PCR, and its TCRdb copy is limited to in-frame clones, with some not included. The profile shows a few hundred thousand clones, 87% of them singletons. The source of this sequence is a woman aged 25 to 39 who had recovered from COVID-19. Source material: PBMCs or T cells enriched from blood (not recorded which). J is TRBJ1-1 and V is TRBV19; D not resolved. The CDR3: CASTRGGTEAFF. For the CDR3, the DNA is TGTGCCAGTACCCGGGGAGGTACTGAAGCTTTCTTT.